Listed below are T cell receptor beta chains from one sample, sequenced in a study of identical twins. One entry per CDR3 protein, called by TCRdb with MiXCR from the 5' RACE reads. The data hold approximately 700,000 distinct CDR3 sequences, with about 20% observed a single time. This same sample was also taken into another study, of T cells expressing NK-cell markers.

The sample comprised PBMCs. The source is a woman aged 18-30 years in good health. Each CDR3 is given with its conserved first and last residue. The order of the fields is clone size, J gene, CDR3 length, V gene, D gene, CDR3 protein, CDR3 DNA. The D gene is left open where the match is weak. Expanded clones are given a class, and other clones once, few, many or no size at all.

abundance: .; j_gene: TRBJ2-3; len: 10; v_gene: TRBV29-1; d_gene: .; CDR3aa: CSVDSDTQYF; CDR3nt: TGCAGCGTTGATTCAGATACGCAGTATTTT
abundance: .; j_gene: TRBJ1-1; len: 15; v_gene: TRBV6-2/TRBV6-3; d_gene: TRBD1; CDR3aa: CASSYSYRGNTEAFF; CDR3nt: TGTGCCAGCAGTTACTCCTACAGGGGGAACACTGAAGCTTTCTTT
abundance: .; j_gene: TRBJ1-5; len: 13; v_gene: TRBV12-3/TRBV12-4; d_gene: .; CDR3aa: CASRGTYHQPQHF; CDR3nt: TGTGCCAGCAGGGGGACATATCATCAGCCCCAGCATTTT
abundance: .; j_gene: TRBJ2-5; len: 11; v_gene: TRBV6-6; d_gene: TRBD1; CDR3aa: CASGTEETQYF; CDR3nt: TGTGCCAGCGGGACAGAAGAGACCCAGTACTTC
abundance: .; j_gene: TRBJ2-1; len: 14; v_gene: TRBV20-1; d_gene: .; CDR3aa: CSASGGGIGNEQFF; CDR3nt: TGCAGTGCTAGTGGAGGGGGAATAGGGAATGAGCAGTTCTTC
abundance: few; j_gene: TRBJ2-3; len: 16; v_gene: TRBV27; d_gene: TRBD2; CDR3aa: CASRPGLAMMGDTQYF; CDR3nt: TGTGCCAGCAGACCGGGACTAGCGATGATGGGAGATACGCAGTATTTT
abundance: few; j_gene: TRBJ2-7; len: 12; v_gene: TRBV7-2; d_gene: .; CDR3aa: CASSLRGLEQYF; CDR3nt: TGTGCCAGCAGCCTCCGGGGCCTCGAGCAGTACTTC
abundance: .; j_gene: TRBJ2-1; len: 17; v_gene: TRBV6-2/TRBV6-3; d_gene: .; CDR3aa: CASSSPPFAGAYNEQFF; CDR3nt: TGTGCCAGCAGCTCCCCGCCCTTCGCGGGTGCATACAATGAGCAGTTCTTC
abundance: few; j_gene: TRBJ2-1; len: 12; v_gene: TRBV18; d_gene: .; CDR3aa: CASSPGTAPEFF; CDR3nt: TGTGCCAGCTCACCCGGGACGGCCCCCGAGTTCTTC
abundance: .; j_gene: TRBJ1-2; len: 15; v_gene: TRBV27; d_gene: TRBD1; CDR3aa: CASSLGGTVPYGYTF; CDR3nt: TGTGCCAGCAGTTTGGGTGGGACAGTTCCCTATGGCTACACCTTC
abundance: .; j_gene: TRBJ1-2; len: 13; v_gene: TRBV29-1; d_gene: .; CDR3aa: CSVAGASDYGYTF; CDR3nt: TGCAGCGTTGCAGGGGCTTCCGACTATGGCTACACCTTC
abundance: few; j_gene: TRBJ2-1; len: 12; v_gene: TRBV20-1; d_gene: .; CDR3aa: CSASGRFDEQFF; CDR3nt: TGCAGTGCTAGCGGGAGATTCGATGAGCAGTTCTTC
abundance: few; j_gene: TRBJ2-7; len: 15; v_gene: TRBV6-1; d_gene: TRBD2; CDR3aa: CASDWSMGGKYEQYF; CDR3nt: TGTGCCAGCGACTGGTCTATGGGGGGGAAGTACGAGCAGTACTTC
abundance: .; j_gene: TRBJ2-7; len: 13; v_gene: TRBV20-1; d_gene: TRBD1; CDR3aa: CSAPRTGSDEQYF; CDR3nt: TGCAGTGCACCCAGGACAGGTTCAGACGAGCAGTACTTC
abundance: .; j_gene: TRBJ1-1; len: 12; v_gene: TRBV29-1; d_gene: .; CDR3aa: CSGAGMNTEAFF; CDR3nt: TGCAGCGGGGCCGGAATGAACACTGAAGCTTTCTTT
abundance: .; j_gene: TRBJ2-1; len: 12; v_gene: TRBV2; d_gene: .; CDR3aa: CASSDRAHEQFF; CDR3nt: TGTGCCAGCAGTGACAGGGCCCATGAGCAGTTCTTC
abundance: .; j_gene: TRBJ1-2; len: 13; v_gene: TRBV15; d_gene: .; CDR3aa: CATSRGEGDGYTF; CDR3nt: TGTGCCACCAGCAGAGGAGAAGGGGATGGCTACACCTTC